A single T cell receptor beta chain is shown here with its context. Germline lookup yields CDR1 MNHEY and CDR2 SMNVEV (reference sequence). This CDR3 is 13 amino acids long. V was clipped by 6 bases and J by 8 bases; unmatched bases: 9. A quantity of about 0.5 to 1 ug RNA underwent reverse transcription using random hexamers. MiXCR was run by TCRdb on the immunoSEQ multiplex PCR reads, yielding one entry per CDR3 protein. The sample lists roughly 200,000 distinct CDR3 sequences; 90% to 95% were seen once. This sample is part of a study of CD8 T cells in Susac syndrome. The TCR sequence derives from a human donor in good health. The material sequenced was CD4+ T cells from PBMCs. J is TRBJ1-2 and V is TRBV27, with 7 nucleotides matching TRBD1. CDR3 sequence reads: CASSISQGEGYTF. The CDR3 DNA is TGTGCCAGCAGCATCTCCCAGGGGGAAGGCTACACCTTC.